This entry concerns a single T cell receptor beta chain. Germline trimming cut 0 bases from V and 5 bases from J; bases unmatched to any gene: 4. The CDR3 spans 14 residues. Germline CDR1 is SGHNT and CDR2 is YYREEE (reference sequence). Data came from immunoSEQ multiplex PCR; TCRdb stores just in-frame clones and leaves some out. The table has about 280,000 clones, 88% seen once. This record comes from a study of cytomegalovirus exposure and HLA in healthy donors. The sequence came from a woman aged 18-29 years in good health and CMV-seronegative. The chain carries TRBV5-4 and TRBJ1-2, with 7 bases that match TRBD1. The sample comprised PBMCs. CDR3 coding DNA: TGTGCCAGCAGCTTGGCGACAGGGTATTATGGCTACACCTTC. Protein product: CASSLATGYYGYTF. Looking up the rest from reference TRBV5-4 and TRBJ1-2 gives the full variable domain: ETGVTQSPTHLIKTRGQQVTLRCSSQSGHNTVSWYQQALGQGPQFIFQYYREEENGRGNFPPRFSGLQFPNYSSELNVNALELDDSALYLCASSLATGYYGYTFGSGTRLTVV.